This TCR beta chain is drawn from a study of T cells after yellow fever vaccination. Study-wide background: Fractions of low cell number were prepared using SMART-Seq v4 Ultra Low Input.

Study-level results: Boosting was followed by the reappearance of most primary-vaccination clones (about 96% CD4, around 91% CD8). FACS-sorted repertoires could harbor abundant contaminating bulk-population clonotypes. Peaking on day 5 versus 15, the secondary response was faster but weaker.

A few counts support this clonotype. Its antigen is not identified. V shed 8 bases, J shed 4 bases, and the junction held 15 bases outside the gene matches. Germline V gene data show CDR1 as SGHTA and CDR2 as FQGNSA. This CDR3 spans 16 amino acids. TCRdb fed the 5' RACE reads into MiXCR, producing one record per CDR3 protein. The sample gives hundreds of thousands of distinct CDR3 sequences, approximately 13% of which show up once; over 11% is in the top ten. The chain uses TRBV7-2 and TRBJ2-3, with 7 bases that match TRBD2. This receptor was taken from a man in his thirties or forties who received the YFV17D yellow fever vaccine. Source: PBMCs, taken on the day of the yellow fever booster vaccination. CDR3 amino acids: CASGMTASGGPDTQYF. The DNA for the CDR3 is TGTGCCAGCGGGATGACGGCTAGCGGAGGCCCAGATACGCAGTATTTT.